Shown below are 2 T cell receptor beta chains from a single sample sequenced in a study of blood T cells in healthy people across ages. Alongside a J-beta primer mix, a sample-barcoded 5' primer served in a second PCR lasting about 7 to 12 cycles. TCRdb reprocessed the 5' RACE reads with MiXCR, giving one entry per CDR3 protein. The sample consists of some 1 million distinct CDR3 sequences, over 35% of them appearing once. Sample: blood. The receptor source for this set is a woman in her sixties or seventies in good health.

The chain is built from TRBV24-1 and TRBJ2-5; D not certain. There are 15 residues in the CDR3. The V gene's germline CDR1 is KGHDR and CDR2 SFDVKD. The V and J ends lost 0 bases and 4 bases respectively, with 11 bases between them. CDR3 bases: TGTGCCACCAGTGATTTGAAAGTCCCTGGAGAGACCCAGTACTTC. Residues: CATSDLKVPGETQYF.

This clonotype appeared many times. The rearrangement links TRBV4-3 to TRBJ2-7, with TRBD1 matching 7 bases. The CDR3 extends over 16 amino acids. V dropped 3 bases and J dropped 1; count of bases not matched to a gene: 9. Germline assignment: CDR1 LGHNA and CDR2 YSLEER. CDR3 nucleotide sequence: TGCGCCAGCAGCCAGGAGACAGGGTTTACGTCCTACGAGCAGTACTTC. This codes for CASSQETGFTSYEQYF.